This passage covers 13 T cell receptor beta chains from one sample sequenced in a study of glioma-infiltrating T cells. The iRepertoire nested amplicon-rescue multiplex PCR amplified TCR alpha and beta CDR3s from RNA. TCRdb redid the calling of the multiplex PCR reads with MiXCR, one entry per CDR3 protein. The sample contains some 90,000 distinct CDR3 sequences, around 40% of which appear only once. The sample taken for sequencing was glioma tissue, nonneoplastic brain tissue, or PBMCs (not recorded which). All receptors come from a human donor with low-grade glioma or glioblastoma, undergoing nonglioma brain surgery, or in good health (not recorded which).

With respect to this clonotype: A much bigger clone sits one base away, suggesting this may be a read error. CDR3 DNA sequence: TGCGCCAACAGTAATAGCGGGGGCTTGAACACCGGGGAGCTGTTTTTT. Protein sequence: CANSNSGGLNTGELFF. V usage is TRBV5-1 and J usage is TRBJ2-2, with 9 bases fitting TRBD2. CDR1 is SGHRS and CDR2 is YFSETQ in the germline V gene. This CDR3 region has 16 residues. Trimming removed 9 bases from V and 1 base from J; junction bases left unmatched: 10.

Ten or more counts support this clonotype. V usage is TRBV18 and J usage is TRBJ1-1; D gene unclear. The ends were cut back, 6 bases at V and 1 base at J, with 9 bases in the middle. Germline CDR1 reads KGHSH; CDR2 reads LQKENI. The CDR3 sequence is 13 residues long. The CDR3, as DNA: TGTGCCAGCTCTGGGAAGGAGAACACTGAAGCTTTCTTT. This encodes CASSGKENTEAFF.

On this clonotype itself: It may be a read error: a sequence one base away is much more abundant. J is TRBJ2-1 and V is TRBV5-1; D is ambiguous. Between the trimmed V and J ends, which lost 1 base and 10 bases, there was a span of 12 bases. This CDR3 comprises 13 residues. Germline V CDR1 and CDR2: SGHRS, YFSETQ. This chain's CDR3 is CASSLTSSYEQFF. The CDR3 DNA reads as TGCGCCAGCAGCTTGACGAGCTCCTACGAGCAGTTCTTC.

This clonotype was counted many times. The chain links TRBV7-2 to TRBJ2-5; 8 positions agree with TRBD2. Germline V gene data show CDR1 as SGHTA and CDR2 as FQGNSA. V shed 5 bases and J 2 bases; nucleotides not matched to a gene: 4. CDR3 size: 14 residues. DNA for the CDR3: TGTGCCAGCAGCCAGAGCGGGAGACAAGAGACCCAGTACTTC. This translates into CASSQSGRQETQYF.

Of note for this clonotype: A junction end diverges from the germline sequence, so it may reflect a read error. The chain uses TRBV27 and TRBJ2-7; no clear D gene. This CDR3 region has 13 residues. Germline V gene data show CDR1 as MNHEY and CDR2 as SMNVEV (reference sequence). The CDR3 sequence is CASSLGKGYEQHF. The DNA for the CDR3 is TGTGCCAGCAGTTTGGGAAAGGGCTACGAGCAGCACTTC.

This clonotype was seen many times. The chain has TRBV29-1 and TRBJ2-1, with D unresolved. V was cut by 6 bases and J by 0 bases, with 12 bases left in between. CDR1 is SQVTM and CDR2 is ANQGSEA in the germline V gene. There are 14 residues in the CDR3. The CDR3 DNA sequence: TGCAGCGTAGACAAGAAGACCTCCTACAATGAGCAGTTCTTC. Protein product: CSVDKKTSYNEQFF.

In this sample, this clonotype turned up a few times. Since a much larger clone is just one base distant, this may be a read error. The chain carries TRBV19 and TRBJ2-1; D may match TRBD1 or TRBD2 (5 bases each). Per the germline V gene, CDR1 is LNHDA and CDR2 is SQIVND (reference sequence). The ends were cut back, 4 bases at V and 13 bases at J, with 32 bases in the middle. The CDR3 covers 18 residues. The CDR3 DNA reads TGTGCCAGTAGTACCGGTGGGGATCAAAACAGGAGGAAGGGTGAACAGTTCTTC. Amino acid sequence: CASSTGGDQNRRKGEQFF. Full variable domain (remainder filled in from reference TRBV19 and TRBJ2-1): DGGITQSPKYLFRKEGQNVTLSCEQNLNHDAMYWYRQDPGQGLRLIYYSQIVNDFQKGDIAEGYSVSREKKESFPLTVTSAQKNPTAFYLCASSTGGDQNRRKGEQFFGPGTRLTVL.

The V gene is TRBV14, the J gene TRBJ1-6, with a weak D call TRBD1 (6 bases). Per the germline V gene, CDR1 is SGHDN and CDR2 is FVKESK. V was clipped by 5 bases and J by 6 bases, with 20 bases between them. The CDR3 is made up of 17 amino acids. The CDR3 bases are TGTGCCAGCAGCGATATTCGTCTGGGGGCTGTTAATTCACCCCTCCACTTT. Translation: CASSDIRLGAVNSPLHF.

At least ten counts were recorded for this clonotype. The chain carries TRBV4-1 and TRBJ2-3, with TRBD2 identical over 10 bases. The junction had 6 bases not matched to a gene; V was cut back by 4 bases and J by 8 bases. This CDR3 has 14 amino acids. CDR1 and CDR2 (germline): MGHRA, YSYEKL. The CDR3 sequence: CASSLASGGGTQYF. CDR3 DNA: TGCGCCAGCAGCCTGGCTAGCGGGGGAGGTACGCAGTATTTT.

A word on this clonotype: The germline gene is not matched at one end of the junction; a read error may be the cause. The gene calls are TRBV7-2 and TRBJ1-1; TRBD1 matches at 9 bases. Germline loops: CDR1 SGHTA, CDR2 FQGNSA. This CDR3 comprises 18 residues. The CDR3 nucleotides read TGTGCCAGCAGCTCAAGTTCAGACAGGGGGAAACGGAACACTGGAGCTTTCTTT. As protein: CASSSSSDRGKRNTGAFF.

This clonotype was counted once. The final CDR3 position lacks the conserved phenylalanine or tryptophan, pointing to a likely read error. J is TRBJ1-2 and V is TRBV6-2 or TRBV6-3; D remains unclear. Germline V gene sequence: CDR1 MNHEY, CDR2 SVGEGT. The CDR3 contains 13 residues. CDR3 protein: CASSYHTDYGYTL. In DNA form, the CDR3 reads TGTGCCAGTAGTTACCACACCGACTATGGATACACCCTC.

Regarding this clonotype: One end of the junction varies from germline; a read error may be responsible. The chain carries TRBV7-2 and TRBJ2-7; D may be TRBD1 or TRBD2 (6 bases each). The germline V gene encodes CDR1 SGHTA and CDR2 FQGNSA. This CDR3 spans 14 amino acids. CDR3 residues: CASSSDRGLIEHYF. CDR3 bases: TGTGCCAGCAGCTCAGATCGGGGGCTTATCGAGCATTACTTC.

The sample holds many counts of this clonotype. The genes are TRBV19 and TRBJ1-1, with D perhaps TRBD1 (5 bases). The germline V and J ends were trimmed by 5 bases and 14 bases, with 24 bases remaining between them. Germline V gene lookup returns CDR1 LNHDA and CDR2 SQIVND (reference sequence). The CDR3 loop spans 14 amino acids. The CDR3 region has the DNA TGTGCCAGTAGTCCTTTGGGACGGTCGGTCTCTAAGTTCTTT. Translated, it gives CASSPLGRSVSKFF.